The sequence of this T cell receptor (beta chain) was determined in a study of blood T cells in healthy people across ages. Study observations and caveats: It was the long-lived donors that had more naive CD4+ cells and higher diversity than aged donors.

Combining a sample-barcoded 5' primer with a J-beta primer mix, a second PCR ran for roughly 7 to 11 cycles. Every molecule of cDNA carried a tag from a template-switch adaptor with 12 random nucleotides. TCRdb reprocessed the 5' RACE reads via MiXCR and lists one record per CDR3 protein. Of 500,000 to 700,000 distinct CDR3 sequences listed, about 28% are singletons. About this clonotype: The antigen remains unidentified.

Caucasian, healthy and from Russia, the donors were aged between about 6 and 90. Isolation per sample recovered at least 7 million PBMCs. The germline gives CDR1 SQVTM, CDR2 ANQGSEA. The CDR3 length is 12 residues. V gave up 2 bases and J gave up 9 bases, with 11 bases separating them. The receptor's source is an elderly woman in good health. The gene calls are TRBV29-1 and TRBJ2-1, with D perhaps TRBD1 (5 bases). Sequencing was performed on blood. The CDR3, as DNA: TGCAGCGTTGAATCCAGGGCCTTTGAGCAGTTCTTC. Encoded protein: CSVESRAFEQFF.